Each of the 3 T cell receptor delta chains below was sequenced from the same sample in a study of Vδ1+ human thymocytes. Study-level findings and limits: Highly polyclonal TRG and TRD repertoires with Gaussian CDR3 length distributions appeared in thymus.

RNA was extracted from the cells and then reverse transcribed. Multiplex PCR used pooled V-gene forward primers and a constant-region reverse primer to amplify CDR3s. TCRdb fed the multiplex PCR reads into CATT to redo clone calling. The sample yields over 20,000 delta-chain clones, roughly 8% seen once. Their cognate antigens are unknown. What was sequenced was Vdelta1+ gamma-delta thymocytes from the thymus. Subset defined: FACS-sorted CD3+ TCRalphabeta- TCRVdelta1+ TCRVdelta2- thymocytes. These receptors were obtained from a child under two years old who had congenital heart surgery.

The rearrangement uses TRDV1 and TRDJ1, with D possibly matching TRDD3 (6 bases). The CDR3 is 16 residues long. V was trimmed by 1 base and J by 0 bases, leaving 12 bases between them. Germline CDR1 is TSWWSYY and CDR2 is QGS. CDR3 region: CALGERILRYTDKLIF. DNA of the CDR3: TGTGCTCTTGGGGAACGGATACTTAGGTACACCGATAAACTCATCTTT.

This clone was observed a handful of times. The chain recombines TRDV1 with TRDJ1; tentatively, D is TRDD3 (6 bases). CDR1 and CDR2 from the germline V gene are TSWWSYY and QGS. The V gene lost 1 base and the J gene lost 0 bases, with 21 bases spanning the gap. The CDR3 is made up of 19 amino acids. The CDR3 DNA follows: TGTGCTCTTGGGGAACCCACGAGCTGGGGCCACGAGTACACCGATAAACTCATCTTT. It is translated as CALGEPTSWGHEYTDKLIF.

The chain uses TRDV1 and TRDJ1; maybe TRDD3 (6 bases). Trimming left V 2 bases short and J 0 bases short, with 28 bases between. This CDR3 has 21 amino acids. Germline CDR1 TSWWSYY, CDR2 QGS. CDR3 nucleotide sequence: TGTGCTCTTGGGGAAGGAACTTCCCGCGCGTATGGGGGTTACTACACCGATAAACTCATCTTT. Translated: CALGEGTSRAYGGYYTDKLIF.